This TCR beta chain was captured by sequencing in a study of T cells in Graves' hyperthyroidism and ophthalmopathy. Whole-study results and caveats: Blood samples included most of the expanded thyroid clonotypes exceeding 0.001.

Regarding this clonotype: Antigen specificity is unknown.

Exclusion of patients followed from uncontrolled infection, other autoimmune disease, pregnancy or lactation. Diagnoses rested on clinical symptoms, serum thyroxine and TRAb, thyroid ultrasound and orbital computed tomography. This CDR3 is built from 12 residues. Germline V gene data show CDR1 as LNHDA and CDR2 as SQIVND (reference sequence). V lost 3 bases to trimming and J lost 7 bases, with 7 bases between them. Authors of the study amplified TCR beta CDR3 regions from RNA transcripts. The TCR CDR3 first-round RT-PCR relied on the HTBI primer set. TCRdb fed the multiplex PCR reads into MiXCR, producing one record per CDR3 protein. The sample records 540,000 or so distinct CDR3 sequences, about a sixth being singletons.

The specimen sequenced was blood. This chain uses TRBV19 with TRBJ2-1, with D unresolved. This TCR was recovered from a woman under 40 with Graves' hyperthyroidism. The CDR3 protein is CASSIRGNEQFF. The CDR3 nucleotides are TGTGCCAGTAGTATCCGTGGGAATGAGCAGTTCTTC.